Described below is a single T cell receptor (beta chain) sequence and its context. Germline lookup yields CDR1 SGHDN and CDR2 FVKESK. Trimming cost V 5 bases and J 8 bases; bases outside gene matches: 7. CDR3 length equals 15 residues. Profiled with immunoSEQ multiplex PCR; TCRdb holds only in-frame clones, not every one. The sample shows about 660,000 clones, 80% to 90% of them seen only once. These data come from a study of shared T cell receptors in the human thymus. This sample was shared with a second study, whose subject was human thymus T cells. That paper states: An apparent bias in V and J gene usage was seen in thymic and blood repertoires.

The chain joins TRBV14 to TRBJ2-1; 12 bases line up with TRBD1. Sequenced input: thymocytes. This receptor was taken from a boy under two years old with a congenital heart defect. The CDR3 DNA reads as TGTGCCAGCAGCAAACGCCGGGACAGGGGGCATGAGCAGTTCTTC. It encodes CASSKRRDRGHEQFF.